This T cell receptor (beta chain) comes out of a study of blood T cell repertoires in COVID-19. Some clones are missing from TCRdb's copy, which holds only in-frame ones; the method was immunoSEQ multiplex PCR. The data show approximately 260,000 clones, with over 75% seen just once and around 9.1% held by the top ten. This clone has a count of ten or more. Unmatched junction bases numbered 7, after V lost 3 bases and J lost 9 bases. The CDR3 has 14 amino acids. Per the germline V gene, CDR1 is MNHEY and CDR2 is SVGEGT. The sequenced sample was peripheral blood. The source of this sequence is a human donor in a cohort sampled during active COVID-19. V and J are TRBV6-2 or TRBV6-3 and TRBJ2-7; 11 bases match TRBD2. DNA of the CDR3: TGTGCCAGCAGTTATACTAGCGGGGGTTCGGTGCAGTACTTC. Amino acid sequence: CASSYTSGGSVQYF.